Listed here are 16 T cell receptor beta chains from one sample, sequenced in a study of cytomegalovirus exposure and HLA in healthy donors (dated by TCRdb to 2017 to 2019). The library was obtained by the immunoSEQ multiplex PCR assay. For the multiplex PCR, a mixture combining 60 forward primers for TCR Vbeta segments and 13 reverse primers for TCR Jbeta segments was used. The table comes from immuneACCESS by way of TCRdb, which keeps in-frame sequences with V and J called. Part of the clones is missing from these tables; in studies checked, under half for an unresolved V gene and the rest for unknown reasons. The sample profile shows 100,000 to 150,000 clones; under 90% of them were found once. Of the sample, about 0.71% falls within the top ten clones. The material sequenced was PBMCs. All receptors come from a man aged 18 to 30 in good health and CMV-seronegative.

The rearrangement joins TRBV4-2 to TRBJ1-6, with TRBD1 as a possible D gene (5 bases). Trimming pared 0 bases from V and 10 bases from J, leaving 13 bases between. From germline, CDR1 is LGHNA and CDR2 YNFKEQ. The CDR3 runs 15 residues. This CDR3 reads CASSQDPGPGSPLHF. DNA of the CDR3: TGTGCCAGCAGCCAAGATCCAGGGCCAGGATCACCCCTCCACTTT.

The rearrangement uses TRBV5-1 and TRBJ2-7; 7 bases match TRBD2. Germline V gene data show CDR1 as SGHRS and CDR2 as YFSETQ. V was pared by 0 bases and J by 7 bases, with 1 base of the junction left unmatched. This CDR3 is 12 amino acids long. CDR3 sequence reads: CASSLVGGEQYF. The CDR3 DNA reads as TGCGCCAGCAGCTTGGTGGGGGGGGAGCAGTACTTC.

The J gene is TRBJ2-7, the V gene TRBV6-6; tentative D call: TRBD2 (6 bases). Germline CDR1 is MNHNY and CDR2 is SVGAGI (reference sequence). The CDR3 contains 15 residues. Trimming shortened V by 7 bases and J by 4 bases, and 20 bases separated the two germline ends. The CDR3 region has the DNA TGTGCCAGCACAACCCGGGGGTCCCTGGGGTACGAGCAGTACTTC. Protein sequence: CASTTRGSLGYEQYF.

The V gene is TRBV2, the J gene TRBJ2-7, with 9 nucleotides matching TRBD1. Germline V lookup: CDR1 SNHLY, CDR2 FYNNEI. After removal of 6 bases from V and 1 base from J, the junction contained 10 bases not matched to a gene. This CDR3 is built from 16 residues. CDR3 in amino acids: CASSVTPGQGSYEQYF. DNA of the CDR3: TGTGCCAGCAGCGTAACTCCGGGACAGGGATCCTACGAGCAGTACTTC.

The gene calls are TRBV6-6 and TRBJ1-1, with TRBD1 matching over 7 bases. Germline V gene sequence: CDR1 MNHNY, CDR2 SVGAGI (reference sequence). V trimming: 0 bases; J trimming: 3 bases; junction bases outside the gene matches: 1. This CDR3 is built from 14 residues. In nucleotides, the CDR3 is TGTGCCAGCAGTTACTCCACAGGGGACACTGAAGCTTTCTTT. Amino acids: CASSYSTGDTEAFF.

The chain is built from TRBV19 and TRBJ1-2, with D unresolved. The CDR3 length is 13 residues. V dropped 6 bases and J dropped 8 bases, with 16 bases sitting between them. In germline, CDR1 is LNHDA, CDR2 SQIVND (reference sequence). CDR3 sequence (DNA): TGTGCCAGTAGCAGATTACAACGTTTCGGCTACACCTTC. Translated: CASSRLQRFGYTF.

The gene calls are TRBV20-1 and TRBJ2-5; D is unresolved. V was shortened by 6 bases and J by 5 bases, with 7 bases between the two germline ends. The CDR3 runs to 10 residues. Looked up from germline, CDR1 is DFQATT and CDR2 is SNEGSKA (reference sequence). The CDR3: CSAPPETQYF. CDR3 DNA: TGCAGTGCCCCCCCGGAGACCCAGTACTTC.

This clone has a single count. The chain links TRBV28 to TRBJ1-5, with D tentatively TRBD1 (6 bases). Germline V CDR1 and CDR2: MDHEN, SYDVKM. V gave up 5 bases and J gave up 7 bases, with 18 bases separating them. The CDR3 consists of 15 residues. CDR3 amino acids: CASSTNYRVNQPQHF. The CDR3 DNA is TGTGCCAGCAGTACCAATTACAGGGTAAACCAGCCCCAGCATTTT.

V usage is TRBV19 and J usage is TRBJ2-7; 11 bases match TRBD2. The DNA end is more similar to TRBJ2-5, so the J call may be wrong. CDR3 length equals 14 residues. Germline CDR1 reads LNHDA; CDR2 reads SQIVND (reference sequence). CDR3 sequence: CASRDPLAGATQYF. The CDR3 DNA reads TGTGCCAGTAGGGACCCACTAGCGGGGGCGACCCAGTACTTC.

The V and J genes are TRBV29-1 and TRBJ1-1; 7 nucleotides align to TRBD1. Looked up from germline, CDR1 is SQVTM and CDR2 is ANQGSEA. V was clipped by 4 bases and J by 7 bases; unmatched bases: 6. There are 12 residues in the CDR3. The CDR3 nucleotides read TGCAGCGTTGCGACAGGGAAACTTGAAGCTTTCTTT. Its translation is CSVATGKLEAFF.

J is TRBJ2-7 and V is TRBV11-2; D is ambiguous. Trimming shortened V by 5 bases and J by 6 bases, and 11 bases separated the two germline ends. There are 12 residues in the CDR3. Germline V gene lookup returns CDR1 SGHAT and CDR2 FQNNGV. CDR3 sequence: CASSGLGSEQYF. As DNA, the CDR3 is TGTGCCAGCAGCGGCTTGGGCTCCGAGCAGTACTTC.

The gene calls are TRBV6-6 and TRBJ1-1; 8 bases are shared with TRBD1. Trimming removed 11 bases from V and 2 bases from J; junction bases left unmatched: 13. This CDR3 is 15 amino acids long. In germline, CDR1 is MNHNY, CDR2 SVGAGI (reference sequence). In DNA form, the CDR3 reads TGTGCCGGAACCACTTCGACAGGGGTCAACACTGAAGCTTTCTTT. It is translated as CAGTTSTGVNTEAFF.

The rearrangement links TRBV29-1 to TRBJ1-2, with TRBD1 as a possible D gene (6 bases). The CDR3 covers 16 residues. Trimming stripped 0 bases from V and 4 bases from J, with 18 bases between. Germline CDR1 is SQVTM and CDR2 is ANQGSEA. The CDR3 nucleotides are TGCAGCGTTGAAGACCAAACAGGGCGCTCGGGCTATGGCTACACCTTC. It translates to CSVEDQTGRSGYGYTF.

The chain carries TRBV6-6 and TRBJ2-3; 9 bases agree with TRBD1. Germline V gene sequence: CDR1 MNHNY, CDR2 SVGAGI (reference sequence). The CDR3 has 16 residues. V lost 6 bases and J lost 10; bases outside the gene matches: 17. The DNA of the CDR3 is TGTGCCAGCAGGAACCCCTCGGGACAGGGATCGGCTGCGCAGTATTTT. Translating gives CASRNPSGQGSAAQYF.

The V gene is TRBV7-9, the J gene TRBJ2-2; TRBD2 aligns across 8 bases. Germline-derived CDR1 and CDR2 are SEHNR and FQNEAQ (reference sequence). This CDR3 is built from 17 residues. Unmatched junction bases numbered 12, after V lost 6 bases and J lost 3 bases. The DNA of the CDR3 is TGTGCCAGCAGGTTAAAAGTCGGGGGGGCCTACACCGGGGAGCTGTTTTTT. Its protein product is CASRLKVGGAYTGELFF.

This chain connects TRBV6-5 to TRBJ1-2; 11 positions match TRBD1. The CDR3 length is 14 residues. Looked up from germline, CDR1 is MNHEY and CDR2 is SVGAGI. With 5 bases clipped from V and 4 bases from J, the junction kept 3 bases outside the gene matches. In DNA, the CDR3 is TGTGCCAGCAGTAGGACAGGGGGCCCCTATGGCTACACCTTC. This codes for CASSRTGGPYGYTF.